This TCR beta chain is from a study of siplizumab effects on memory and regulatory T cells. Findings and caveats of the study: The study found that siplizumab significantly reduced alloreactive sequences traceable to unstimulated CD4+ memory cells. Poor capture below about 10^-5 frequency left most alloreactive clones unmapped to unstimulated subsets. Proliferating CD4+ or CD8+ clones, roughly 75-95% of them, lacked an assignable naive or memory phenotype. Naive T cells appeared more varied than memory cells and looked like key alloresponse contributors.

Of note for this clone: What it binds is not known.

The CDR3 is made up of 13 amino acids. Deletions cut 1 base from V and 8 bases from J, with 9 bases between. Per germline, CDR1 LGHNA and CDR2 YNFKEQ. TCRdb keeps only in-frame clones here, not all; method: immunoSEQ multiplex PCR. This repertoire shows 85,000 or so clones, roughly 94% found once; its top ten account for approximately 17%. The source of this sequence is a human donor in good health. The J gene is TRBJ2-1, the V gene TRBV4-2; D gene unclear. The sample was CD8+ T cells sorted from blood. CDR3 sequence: CASSQVGRDEQFF. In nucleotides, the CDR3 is TGTGCCAGCAGCCAAGTGGGCCGTGATGAGCAGTTCTTC.